Reported below is one T cell receptor beta chain. Its target is not known. The V gene's germline CDR1 is SQVTM and CDR2 ANQGSEA. V shed 3 bases and J shed 4 bases, with 15 bases lying between them. CDR3 size: 14 residues. This entry belongs to a study of T-cell reconstitution after alpha-beta-depleted transplantation in children. Study-wide findings and caveats: The study reportedly traced alpha-beta T cells about two months after transplant to several hundred expanded graft clones. A year post-transplant, T-cell counts and diversity derived mostly from newly produced T cells.

Construction of the TCRbeta library involved unique molecular identifiers. TCRdb processed the PCR reads anew with MiXCR; each CDR3 protein has one entry. The sample has hundreds of thousands of distinct CDR3 sequences; 13% are singletons. The sequence was obtained from a girl aged 2 to 10 with congenital amegakaryocytic thrombocytopenia, due to receive a stem cell transplant. The V gene is TRBV29-1, the J gene TRBJ1-2, with D maybe TRBD1 (5 bases). The input for sequencing was PBMCs, taken before TCRalphabeta/CD19-depleted stem cell transplant. The CDR3 here is CSVEDPGSTYGYTF. As DNA, the CDR3 is TGCAGCGTTGAGGATCCAGGGTCCACCTATGGCTACACCTTC.